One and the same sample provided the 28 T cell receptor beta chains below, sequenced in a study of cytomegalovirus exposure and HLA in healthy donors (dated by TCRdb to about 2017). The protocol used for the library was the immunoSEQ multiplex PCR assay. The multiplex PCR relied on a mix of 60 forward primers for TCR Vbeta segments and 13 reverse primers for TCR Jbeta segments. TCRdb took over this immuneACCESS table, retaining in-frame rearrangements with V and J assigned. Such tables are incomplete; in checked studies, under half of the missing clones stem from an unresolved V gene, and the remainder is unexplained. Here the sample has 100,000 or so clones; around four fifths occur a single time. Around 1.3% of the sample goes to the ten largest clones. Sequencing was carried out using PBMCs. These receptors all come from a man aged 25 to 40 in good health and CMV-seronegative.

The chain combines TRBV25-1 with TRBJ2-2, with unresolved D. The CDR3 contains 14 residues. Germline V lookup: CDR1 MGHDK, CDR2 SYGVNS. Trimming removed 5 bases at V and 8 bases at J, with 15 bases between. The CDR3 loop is CASSYSTRRGELFF. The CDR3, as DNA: TGTGCCAGCAGTTATTCCACTCGTCGGGGGGAGCTGTTTTTT.

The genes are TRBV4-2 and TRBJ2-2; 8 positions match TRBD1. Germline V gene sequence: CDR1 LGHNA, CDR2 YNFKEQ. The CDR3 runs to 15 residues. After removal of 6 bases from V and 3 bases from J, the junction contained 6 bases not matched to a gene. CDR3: CASRLDRGDTGELFF. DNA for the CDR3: TGTGCCAGCAGACTCGACAGGGGAGACACCGGGGAGCTGTTTTTT.

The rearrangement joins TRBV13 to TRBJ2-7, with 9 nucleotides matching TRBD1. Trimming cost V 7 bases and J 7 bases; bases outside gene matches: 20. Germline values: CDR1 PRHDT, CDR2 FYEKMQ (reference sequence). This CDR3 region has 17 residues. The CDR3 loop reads CASTQAFNRDRAFEQYF. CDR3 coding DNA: TGTGCCAGCACCCAAGCGTTCAACCGGGACAGGGCTTTTGAGCAGTACTTC. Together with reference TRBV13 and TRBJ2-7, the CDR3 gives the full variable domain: AAGVIQSPRHLIKEKRETATLKCYPIPRHDTVYWYQQGPGQDPQFLISFYEKMQSDKGSIPDRFSAQQFSDYHSELNMSSLELGDSALYFCASTQAFNRDRAFEQYFGPGTRLTVT.

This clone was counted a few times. CDR3: CASSDGAGAREQYF. The CDR3 DNA follows: TGCGCCAGCAGTGACGGGGCCGGGGCTCGGGAGCAGTACTTC. V is TRBV10-1 and J is TRBJ2-5; a weak D match, TRBD2 (6 bases). The germline CDR1 and CDR2 sequences are WNHNN and SYGVQD (reference sequence). V shed 3 bases and J shed 11 bases, with 19 bases lying between them. This CDR3 contains 14 residues.

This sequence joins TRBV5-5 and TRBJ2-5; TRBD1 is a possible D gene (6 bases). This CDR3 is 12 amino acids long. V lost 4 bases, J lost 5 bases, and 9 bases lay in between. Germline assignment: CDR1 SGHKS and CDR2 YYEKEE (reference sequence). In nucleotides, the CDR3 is TGTGCCAGCAGCGATGACAGGGAGACCCAGTACTTC. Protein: CASSDDRETQYF. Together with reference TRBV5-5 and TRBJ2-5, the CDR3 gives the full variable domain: DAGVTQSPTHLIKTRGQQVTLRCSPISGHKSVSWYQQVLGQGPQFIFQYYEKEERGRGNFPDRFSARQFPNYSSELNVNALLLGDSALYLCASSDDRETQYFGPGTRLLVL.

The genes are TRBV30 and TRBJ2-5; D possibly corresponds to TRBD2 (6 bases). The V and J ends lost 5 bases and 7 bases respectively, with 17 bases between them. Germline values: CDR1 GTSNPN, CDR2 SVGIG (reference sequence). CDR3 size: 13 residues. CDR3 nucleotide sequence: TGTGCCTGGGTTCGGCGGGAAAGGGGGACCCAGTACTTC. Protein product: CAWVRRERGTQYF.

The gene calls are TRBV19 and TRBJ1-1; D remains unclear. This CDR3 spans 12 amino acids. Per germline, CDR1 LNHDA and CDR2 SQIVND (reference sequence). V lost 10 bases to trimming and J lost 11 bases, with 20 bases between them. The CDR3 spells CATETYPLGAFF. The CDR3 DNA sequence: TGTGCCACTGAGACCTACCCCCTCGGGGCTTTCTTT. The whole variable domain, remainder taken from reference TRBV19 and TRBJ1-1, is DGGITQSPKYLFRKEGQNVTLSCEQNLNHDAMYWYRQDPGQGLRLIYYSQIVNDFQKGDIAEGYSVSREKKESFPLTVTSAQKNPTAFYLCATETYPLGAFFGQGTRLTVV.

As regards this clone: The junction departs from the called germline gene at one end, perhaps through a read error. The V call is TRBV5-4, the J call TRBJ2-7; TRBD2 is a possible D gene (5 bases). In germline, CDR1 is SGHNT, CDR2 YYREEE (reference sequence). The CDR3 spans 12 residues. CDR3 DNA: TGTGCCGGCAGCTCTCGGGATCGCGAGCAGTACTTC. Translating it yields CAGSSRDREQYF. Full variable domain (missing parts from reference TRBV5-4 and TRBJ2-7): ETGVTQSPTHLIKTRGQQVTLRCSSQSGHNTVSWYQQALGQGPQFIFQYYREEENGRGNFPPRFSGLQFPNYSSELNVNALELDDSALYLCAGSSRDREQYFGPGTRLTVT.

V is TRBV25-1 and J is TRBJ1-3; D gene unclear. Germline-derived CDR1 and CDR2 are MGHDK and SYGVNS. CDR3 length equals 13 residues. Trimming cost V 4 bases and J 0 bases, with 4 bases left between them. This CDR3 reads CASSVYSGNTIYF. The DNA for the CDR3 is TGTGCCAGCAGTGTCTACTCTGGAAACACCATATATTTT.

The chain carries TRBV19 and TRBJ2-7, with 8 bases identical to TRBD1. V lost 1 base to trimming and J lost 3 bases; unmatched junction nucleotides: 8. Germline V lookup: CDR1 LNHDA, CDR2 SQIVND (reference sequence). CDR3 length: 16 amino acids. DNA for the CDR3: TGTGCCAGTAGTATAGCTGGGACAGGACCTCTCTACGAGCAGTACTTC. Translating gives CASSIAGTGPLYEQYF.

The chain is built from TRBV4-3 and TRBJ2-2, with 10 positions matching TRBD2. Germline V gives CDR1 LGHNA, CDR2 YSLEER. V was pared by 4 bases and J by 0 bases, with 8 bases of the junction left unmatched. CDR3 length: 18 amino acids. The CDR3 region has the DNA TGCGCCAGCAGCCGGAGTAGAGCGGGGGGGCCGAACACCGGGGAGCTGTTTTTT. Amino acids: CASSRSRAGGPNTGELFF.

The CDR3 sequence: CASNIGRSYGYTF. DNA for the CDR3: TGTGCCAGTAATATTGGGAGGAGCTATGGCTACACCTTC. The chain joins TRBV19 to TRBJ1-2; the D is unclear. The germline gives CDR1 LNHDA, CDR2 SQIVND (reference sequence). The CDR3 is 13 residues long. Trimming pared 7 bases from V and 4 bases from J, leaving 13 bases between.

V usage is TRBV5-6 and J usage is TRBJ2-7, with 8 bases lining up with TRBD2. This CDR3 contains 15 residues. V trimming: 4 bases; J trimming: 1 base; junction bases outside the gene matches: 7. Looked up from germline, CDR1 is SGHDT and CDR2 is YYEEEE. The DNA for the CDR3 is TGTGCCAGCAGCGTGATGGTAGCGGGGTCCTACGAGCAGTACTTC. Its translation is CASSVMVAGSYEQYF.

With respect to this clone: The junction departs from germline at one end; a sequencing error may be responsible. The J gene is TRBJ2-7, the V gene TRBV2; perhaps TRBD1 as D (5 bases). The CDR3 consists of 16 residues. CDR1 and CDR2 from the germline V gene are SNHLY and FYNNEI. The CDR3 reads CASSESARTTNSDIPF. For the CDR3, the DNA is TGTGCCAGCAGTGAATCAGCTAGGACCACGAATTCGGACATCCCCTTC.

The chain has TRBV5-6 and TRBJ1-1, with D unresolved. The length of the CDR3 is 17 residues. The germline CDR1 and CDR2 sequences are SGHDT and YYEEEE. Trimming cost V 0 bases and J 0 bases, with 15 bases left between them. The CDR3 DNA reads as TGTGCCAGCAGCTTGGTAGGGAGGGAACTCCTGAACACTGAAGCTTTCTTT. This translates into CASSLVGRELLNTEAFF.

This CDR3 reads CASSLFQGNTEAFF. In DNA form, the CDR3 reads TGTGCCAGCAGCTTGTTCCAGGGTAACACTGAAGCTTTCTTT. The chain links TRBV5-4 to TRBJ1-1, with D maybe TRBD1 (5 bases). The CDR3 is 14 amino acids. CDR1 and CDR2 from the germline V gene are SGHNT and YYREEE (reference sequence). Trimming took 1 base from V and 2 from J, leaving 9 bases between them. Full variable domain (missing parts from reference TRBV5-4 and TRBJ1-1): ETGVTQSPTHLIKTRGQQVTLRCSSQSGHNTVSWYQQALGQGPQFIFQYYREEENGRGNFPPRFSGLQFPNYSSELNVNALELDDSALYLCASSLFQGNTEAFFGQGTRLTVV.

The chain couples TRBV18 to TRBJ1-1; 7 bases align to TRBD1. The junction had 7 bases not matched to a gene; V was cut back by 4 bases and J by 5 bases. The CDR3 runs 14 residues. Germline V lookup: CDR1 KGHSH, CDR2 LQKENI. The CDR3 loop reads CASSQGQTKTEAFF. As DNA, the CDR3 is TGTGCCAGCTCACAGGGACAGACGAAGACTGAAGCTTTCTTT.

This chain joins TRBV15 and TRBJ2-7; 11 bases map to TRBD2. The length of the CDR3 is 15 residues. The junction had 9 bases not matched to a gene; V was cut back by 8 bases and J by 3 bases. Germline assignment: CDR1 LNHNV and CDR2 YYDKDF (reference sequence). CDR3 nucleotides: TGTGCCACCGCCAGAACCGGGACTAGCGGCTACGAGCAGTACTTC. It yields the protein CATARTGTSGYEQYF.

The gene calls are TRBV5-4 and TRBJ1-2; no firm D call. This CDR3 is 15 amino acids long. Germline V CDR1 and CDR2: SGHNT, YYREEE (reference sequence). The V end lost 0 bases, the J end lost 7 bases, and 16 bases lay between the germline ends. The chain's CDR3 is CASSLAGRRPSGYTF. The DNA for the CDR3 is TGTGCCAGCAGCTTGGCCGGGAGAAGACCATCTGGCTACACCTTC.

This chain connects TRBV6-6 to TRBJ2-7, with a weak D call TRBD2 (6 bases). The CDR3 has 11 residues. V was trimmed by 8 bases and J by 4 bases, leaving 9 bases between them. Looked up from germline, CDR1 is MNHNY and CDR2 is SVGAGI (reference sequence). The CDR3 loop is CASRERYEQYF. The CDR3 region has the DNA TGTGCCAGCCGGGAGCGGTACGAGCAGTACTTC.

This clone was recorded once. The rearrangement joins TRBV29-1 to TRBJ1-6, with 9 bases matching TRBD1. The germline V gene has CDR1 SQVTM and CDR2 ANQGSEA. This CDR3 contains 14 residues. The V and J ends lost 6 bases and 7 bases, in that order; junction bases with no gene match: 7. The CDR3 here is CSVKLGTGNSPLHF. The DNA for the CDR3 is TGCAGCGTCAAATTAGGGACAGGGAATTCACCCCTCCACTTT.

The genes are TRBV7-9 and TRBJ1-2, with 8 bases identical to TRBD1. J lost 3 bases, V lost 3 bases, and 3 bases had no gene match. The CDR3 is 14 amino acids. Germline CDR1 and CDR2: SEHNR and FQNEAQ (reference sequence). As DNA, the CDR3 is TGTGCCAGCAGCTTCTTGACAGGGGACTATGGCTACACCTTC. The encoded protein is CASSFLTGDYGYTF.

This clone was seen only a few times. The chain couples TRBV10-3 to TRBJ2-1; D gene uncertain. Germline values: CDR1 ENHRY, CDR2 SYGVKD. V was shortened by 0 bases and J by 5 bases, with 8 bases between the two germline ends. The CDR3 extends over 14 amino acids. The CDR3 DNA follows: TGTGCCATCAGTGAGTCCGGGTCTAACAATGAGCAGTTCTTC. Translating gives CAISESGSNNEQFF.

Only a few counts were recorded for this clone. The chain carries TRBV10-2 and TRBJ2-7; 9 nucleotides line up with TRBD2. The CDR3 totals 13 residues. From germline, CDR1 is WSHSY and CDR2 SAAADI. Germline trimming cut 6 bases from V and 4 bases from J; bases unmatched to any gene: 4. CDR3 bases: TGCGCCAGCAGGGTAGCGGGGGCTTACGAGCAGTACTTC. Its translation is CASRVAGAYEQYF.

The CDR3 sequence: CASSQVADTDTQYF. DNA of the CDR3: TGCGCCAGCAGCCAAGTGGCGGACACAGATACGCAGTATTTT. The chain joins TRBV4-1 to TRBJ2-3; D not resolved. Trimming took 1 base from V and 2 from J, leaving 7 bases between them. In germline, CDR1 is MGHRA, CDR2 YSYEKL. The CDR3 is made up of 14 amino acids.

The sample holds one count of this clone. Here the CDR3 reads CASRRIRGNPEAFF. DNA for the CDR3: TGTGCCAGCAGACGCATCCGGGGGAATCCTGAAGCTTTCTTT. The chain combines TRBV6-5 with TRBJ1-1; possible D gene TRBD1, 5 bases. With 6 bases removed from V and 6 bases from J, the gap between germline ends came to 17 bases. Germline-derived CDR1 and CDR2 are MNHEY and SVGAGI. This CDR3 comprises 14 residues.

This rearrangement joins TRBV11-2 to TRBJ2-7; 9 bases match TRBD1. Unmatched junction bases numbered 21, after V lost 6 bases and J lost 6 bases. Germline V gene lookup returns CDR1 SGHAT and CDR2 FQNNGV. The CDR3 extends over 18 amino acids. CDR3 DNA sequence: TGTGCCAGCAGACCGCCCAGCCCCGGGACAGGGCCTAAAAGCGAGCAGTACTTC. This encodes CASRPPSPGTGPKSEQYF. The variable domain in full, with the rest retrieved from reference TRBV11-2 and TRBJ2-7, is EAGVAQSPRYKIIEKRQSVAFWCNPISGHATLYWYQQILGQGPKLLIQFQNNGVVDDSQLPKDRFSAERLKGVDSTLKIQPAKLEDSAVYLCASRPPSPGTGPKSEQYFGPGTRLTVT.

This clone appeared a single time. Here the CDR3 DNA reads TGTGCCAGCAGCCATGGGACAGCTGAAGCTTTCTTT. Its translation: CASSHGTAEAFF. The V call is TRBV11-2, the J call TRBJ1-1; TRBD1 matches 7 bases. Germline V lookup: CDR1 SGHAT, CDR2 FQNNGV. The CDR3 covers 12 residues. With 5 bases clipped from V and 6 bases from J, the junction kept 3 bases outside the gene matches.